The rows below give T cell receptor beta chains drawn from one sample of a study of blood T cell repertoires in COVID-19. This table comes from immunoSEQ multiplex PCR, and its TCRdb copy is limited to in-frame clones, with some not included. The profile shows fewer than 60,000 clones, roughly 89% of them singletons. Sequenced material: peripheral blood. All receptors derive from a man aged 45-65 years with acute or convalescent COVID-19. The CDR3 runs from the conserved cysteine through the conserved F or W. D genes are given only for firm matches. Clone size, where shown, is once, few, many, or a class for clones that have expanded.

J gene: TRBJ2-7
V gene: TRBV4-1
clone size: .
D gene: .
CDR3 DNA: TGCGCCAGCAGCCAATCGGCCAGCCCGGGCGAGCAGTACTTC
CDR3 protein: CASSQSASPGEQYF

J gene: TRBJ1-5
V gene: TRBV5-4
clone size: .
D gene: .
CDR3 DNA: TGTGCCAGCAGCTTCGGGGGCGCGGGAGGCAATCAGCCCCAGCATTTT
CDR3 protein: CASSFGGAGGNQPQHF

J gene: TRBJ1-2
V gene: TRBV4-1
clone size: .
D gene: .
CDR3 DNA: TGCGCCAGCAGCCAAGAGTGGGCCTATGGCTACACCTTC
CDR3 protein: CASSQEWAYGYTF

J gene: TRBJ2-1
V gene: TRBV13
clone size: .
D gene: TRBD1
CDR3 DNA: TGTGCCAGCAGCCCCGGACAGGGAAGAGAGCAGTTCTTC
CDR3 protein: CASSPGQGREQFF

J gene: TRBJ1-2
V gene: TRBV7-9
clone size: .
D gene: .
CDR3 DNA: TGTGCCAGCAGCTTAATGCAGGGGCGGTATGGCTACACCTTC
CDR3 protein: CASSLMQGRYGYTF

J gene: TRBJ1-1
V gene: TRBV28
clone size: .
D gene: TRBD1
CDR3 DNA: TGTGCCAGCAGGACAGGGGGGTCGAACACTGAAGCTTTCTTT
CDR3 protein: CASRTGGSNTEAFF

J gene: TRBJ2-3
V gene: TRBV4-1
clone size: .
D gene: TRBD2
CDR3 DNA: TGCGCCAGCAGCCATCAGGGCGGGAGAACAGATACGCAGTATTTT
CDR3 protein: CASSHQGGRTDTQYF

J gene: TRBJ1-3
V gene: TRBV6-6
clone size: .
D gene: .
CDR3 DNA: TGTGCCAGCTGCCCCGGGTGGGCTGGAAACACCATATATTTT
CDR3 protein: CASCPGWAGNTIYF

J gene: TRBJ2-3
V gene: TRBV27
clone size: .
D gene: TRBD2
CDR3 DNA: TGTGCCAGCAGTCGCTCCCCCCGACTAGCGGGAGAGGCTGATACGCAGTATTTT
CDR3 protein: CASSRSPRLAGEADTQYF

J gene: TRBJ2-2
V gene: TRBV4-2
clone size: .
D gene: .
CDR3 DNA: TGTGCCAGCAGCCAGGCACCCGGGGATACCGGGGAGCTGTTTTTT
CDR3 protein: CASSQAPGDTGELFF

J gene: TRBJ1-4
V gene: TRBV30
clone size: .
D gene: .
CDR3 DNA: TGTGCCTGCTTTGTAGCGGGCGCAACTAATGAAAAACTGTTTTTT
CDR3 protein: CACFVAGATNEKLFF

J gene: TRBJ2-7
V gene: TRBV5-6
clone size: .
D gene: .
CDR3 DNA: TGTGCCAGCAGCAGGGGACTGATCTACGAGCAGTACTTC
CDR3 protein: CASSRGLIYEQYF

J gene: TRBJ1-1
V gene: TRBV7-9
clone size: .
D gene: .
CDR3 DNA: TGTGCCAGCACCGCAGAGGCTCTCACTGAAGCTTTCTTT
CDR3 protein: CASTAEALTEAFF

J gene: TRBJ1-1
V gene: TRBV5-5
clone size: .
D gene: .
CDR3 DNA: TGTGCCAGCAGCTTGGCACCAGGGTTCCTTGAAGCTTTCTTT
CDR3 protein: CASSLAPGFLEAFF

J gene: TRBJ2-1
V gene: TRBV9
clone size: .
D gene: TRBD1
CDR3 DNA: TGTGCCAGCAGCGTAAGGGGACAGGGACCCTACAATGAGCAGTTCTTC
CDR3 protein: CASSVRGQGPYNEQFF

J gene: TRBJ2-1
V gene: TRBV20-1
clone size: .
D gene: .
CDR3 DNA: TGCAGTGCTAGTACGGAGGGCCGGAATGAGCAGTTCTTC
CDR3 protein: CSASTEGRNEQFF

J gene: TRBJ2-3
V gene: TRBV27
clone size: .
D gene: TRBD1
CDR3 DNA: TGTGCCAGCAGTCCCTCCCGGACAGGATTAGGCACAGATACGCAGTATTTT
CDR3 protein: CASSPSRTGLGTDTQYF

J gene: TRBJ1-6
V gene: TRBV13
clone size: .
D gene: .
CDR3 DNA: TGTGCCAGCAGCCCATCAATGACAGGTTTATATTCACCCCTCCACTTT
CDR3 protein: CASSPSMTGLYSPLHF

J gene: TRBJ1-6
V gene: TRBV7-9
clone size: .
D gene: .
CDR3 DNA: TGTGCCAGCAGCCTAGGGGACAACCATAATTCACCCCTCCACTTT
CDR3 protein: CASSLGDNHNSPLHF

J gene: TRBJ1-6
V gene: TRBV5-6
clone size: .
D gene: .
CDR3 DNA: TGTGCCAGCAGCGATCCTATAGGAATGGGCAATTCACCCCTCCACTTT
CDR3 protein: CASSDPIGMGNSPLHF

J gene: TRBJ2-1
V gene: TRBV27
clone size: once
D gene: .
CDR3 DNA: TGTGCCAGCAGTTCTCAGTTCAGATACAATGAGCAGTTCTTC
CDR3 protein: CASSSQFRYNEQFF

J gene: TRBJ1-5
V gene: TRBV18
clone size: once
D gene: TRBD1
CDR3 DNA: TGTGCCAGCTCACCTACAGGGGTGAGGGGGGATCAGCCCCAGCATTTT
CDR3 protein: CASSPTGVRGDQPQHF

J gene: TRBJ2-3
V gene: TRBV15
clone size: .
D gene: TRBD2
CDR3 DNA: TGTGCCACCAGCGAGGAGCCAGCGGGGGGTTATAGCACAGATACGCAGTATTTT
CDR3 protein: CATSEEPAGGYSTDTQYF

J gene: TRBJ1-3
V gene: TRBV18
clone size: .
D gene: .
CDR3 DNA: TGTGCCAGCTCACCCTGGGACTTTCCCTCTGGAAACACCATATATTTT
CDR3 protein: CASSPWDFPSGNTIYF

J gene: TRBJ2-1
V gene: TRBV24-1
clone size: .
D gene: .
CDR3 DNA: TGTGCCACCAGTGATCCAGGGGGGTCCTACAATGAGCAGTTCTTC
CDR3 protein: CATSDPGGSYNEQFF

J gene: TRBJ2-5
V gene: TRBV11-2
clone size: .
D gene: .
CDR3 DNA: TGTGCCAGCAGCTTGATTGGGGCAGCACAAGAGACCCAGTACTTC
CDR3 protein: CASSLIGAAQETQYF

J gene: TRBJ2-7
V gene: TRBV2
clone size: .
D gene: TRBD2
CDR3 DNA: TGTGCCAGCAGTGTATTTCCGGGAGGGGAGTACGAGCAGTACTTC
CDR3 protein: CASSVFPGGEYEQYF

J gene: TRBJ2-7
V gene: TRBV6-6
clone size: .
D gene: TRBD1
CDR3 DNA: TGTGCCAGCAGCCCCCCGGACAGGGCCTACGAGCAGTACTTC
CDR3 protein: CASSPPDRAYEQYF

J gene: TRBJ2-1
V gene: TRBV7-9
clone size: .
D gene: TRBD2
CDR3 DNA: TGTGCCAGCAGCCCCGGGACTAGCGGACCCTACAATGAGCAGTTCTTC
CDR3 protein: CASSPGTSGPYNEQFF

J gene: TRBJ2-5
V gene: TRBV19
clone size: once
D gene: .
CDR3 DNA: TGTGCCACCACATCGACCGGGATCAAAGAGACCCAGTACTTC
CDR3 protein: CATTSTGIKETQYF

J gene: TRBJ2-3
V gene: TRBV27
clone size: .
D gene: TRBD1
CDR3 DNA: TGTGCCAGCAGGAGGACAGGGGGCACAGATACGCAGTATTTT
CDR3 protein: CASRRTGGTDTQYF

J gene: TRBJ1-2
V gene: TRBV18
clone size: .
D gene: .
CDR3 DNA: TGTGCCAGCTCACCCGGCCGGGTTCTCTATGGCTACACCTTC
CDR3 protein: CASSPGRVLYGYTF

J gene: TRBJ2-1
V gene: TRBV19
clone size: .
D gene: TRBD2
CDR3 DNA: TGTGCCAGTAGTATAGCTAAGCGGGGGGGCCCTGTTTCTGGTGAGCAGTTCTTC
CDR3 protein: CASSIAKRGGPVSGEQFF

J gene: TRBJ1-1
V gene: TRBV5-4
clone size: .
D gene: TRBD1
CDR3 DNA: TGTGCCAGCAGCCTCGACAGGGGGAACACTGAAGCTTTCTTT
CDR3 protein: CASSLDRGNTEAFF

J gene: TRBJ1-3
V gene: TRBV11-2
clone size: .
D gene: TRBD1
CDR3 DNA: TGTGCCAGCAGCTTAGGTGTGGGACAGGGCTCTGGAAACACCATATATTTT
CDR3 protein: CASSLGVGQGSGNTIYF

J gene: TRBJ1-2
V gene: TRBV2
clone size: .
D gene: TRBD1
CDR3 DNA: TGTGCCAGCACGGTACAACAGGGGGCCTTTGGTGGCTACACCTTC
CDR3 protein: CASTVQQGAFGGYTF

J gene: TRBJ1-1
V gene: TRBV18
clone size: once
D gene: .
CDR3 DNA: TGTGCCAGCTCACCACCAAGTGGGCAGGGGAACACTGAAGCTTTCTTT
CDR3 protein: CASSPPSGQGNTEAFF

J gene: TRBJ2-3
V gene: TRBV21-1
clone size: .
D gene: .
CDR3 DNA: TGTGCCAGCAGCTCCCGGACTTGGGGTACGCAGTATTTT
CDR3 protein: CASSSRTWGTQYF

J gene: TRBJ2-1
V gene: TRBV12-3/TRBV12-4
clone size: .
D gene: TRBD1
CDR3 DNA: TGTGCCAGCAGGACAGGGGCGGTAGATGAGCAGTTCTTC
CDR3 protein: CASRTGAVDEQFF

J gene: TRBJ2-7
V gene: TRBV12-3/TRBV12-4
clone size: once
D gene: TRBD1
CDR3 DNA: TGTGCCAGCAGTTCGGGACAGCCCTACGAGCAGTACTTC
CDR3 protein: CASSSGQPYEQYF

J gene: TRBJ1-2
V gene: TRBV29-1
clone size: .
D gene: .
CDR3 DNA: TGCAGCGTTGAGGGTGTTGGGCAGAAAAATGGCTACACCTTC
CDR3 protein: CSVEGVGQKNGYTF

J gene: TRBJ1-4
V gene: TRBV3-1/TRBV3-2
clone size: once
D gene: .
CDR3 DNA: TGTGCCAGCAGCCAACCTGGTGGGGGGACTAATGAAAAACTGTTTTTT
CDR3 protein: CASSQPGGGTNEKLFF

J gene: TRBJ1-1
V gene: TRBV7-9
clone size: .
D gene: .
CDR3 DNA: TGTGCCAGCAACGGCAGGGTGGTGAACACTGAAGCTTTCTTT
CDR3 protein: CASNGRVVNTEAFF

J gene: TRBJ2-3
V gene: TRBV5-1
clone size: .
D gene: .
CDR3 DNA: TGCGCCAGCAGCTTGTTCGAGGGTTGGACAGATACGCAGTATTTT
CDR3 protein: CASSLFEGWTDTQYF

J gene: TRBJ2-7
V gene: TRBV4-1
clone size: .
D gene: .
CDR3 DNA: TGCGCCAGCAGCCGAATTCCGGGGACACCCTACTACGAGCAGTACTTC
CDR3 protein: CASSRIPGTPYYEQYF

J gene: TRBJ2-3
V gene: TRBV7-2
clone size: .
D gene: TRBD2
CDR3 DNA: TGCGCCAGCAGCTTGGGACTAGCGGGGGGAATAGATACGCAGTATTTT
CDR3 protein: CASSLGLAGGIDTQYF

J gene: TRBJ2-7
V gene: TRBV4-2
clone size: .
D gene: .
CDR3 DNA: TGTGCCAGCAGCCAAGTCGCGGGCCAAACCTACGAGCAGTACTTC
CDR3 protein: CASSQVAGQTYEQYF

J gene: TRBJ2-7
V gene: TRBV19
clone size: .
D gene: .
CDR3 DNA: TGTGCCAGTCGCCGAGGACAGACCTACGAGCAGTACTTC
CDR3 protein: CASRRGQTYEQYF

J gene: TRBJ2-3
V gene: TRBV4-2
clone size: .
D gene: .
CDR3 DNA: TGTGCCAGCAGCCAAGGCAACGGGGGTACTATCACAGATACGCAGTATTTT
CDR3 protein: CASSQGNGGTITDTQYF